Shown below are 16 T cell receptor beta chains from a single sample sequenced in a study of shared clonotypes between healthy human individuals. Sequencing used immunoSEQ multiplex PCR; TCRdb keeps in-frame clones, though not all of them. The sample holds 850,000 to 1,200,000 clones, about three quarters seen once. The sample was memory CD4+ T cells sorted from blood. Stated subset: CD45RA-negative fraction. The receptors here all came from a man between 18 and 35 years old in good health.

A note on this clone: Distinct nucleotide sequences in the sample also encode this CDR3. The chain links TRBV18 to TRBJ1-1, with D maybe TRBD1 (5 bases). V was pared by 2 bases and J by 3 bases, with 10 bases between. Germline CDR1 KGHSH, CDR2 LQKENI. CDR3 size: 14 residues. The CDR3 reads CASSPATGDTEAFF. The CDR3 nucleotides read TGTGCCAGCTCACCAGCTACAGGAGACACTGAAGCTTTCTTT.

The chain has TRBV27 and TRBJ2-7; 7 nucleotides align to TRBD2. J lost 6 bases, V lost 7 bases, and 9 bases had no gene match. Germline CDR1 is MNHEY and CDR2 is SMNVEV (reference sequence). This CDR3 has 13 amino acids. The CDR3 is CASKREGGGEQYF. DNA of the CDR3: TGTGCCAGCAAGAGGGAGGGCGGGGGCGAGCAGTACTTC.

The chain combines TRBV7-2 with TRBJ1-1; TRBD1 might be the D (5 bases). V gave up 2 bases and J gave up 8 bases, with 9 bases separating them. Germline V CDR1 and CDR2: SGHTA, FQGNSA. This CDR3 has 12 amino acids. Written as DNA, the CDR3 is TGTGCCAGCAGCTTAACAGGTTCGGAAGCTTTCTTT. This gives the protein CASSLTGSEAFF.

This chain links TRBV9 with TRBJ1-1; no clear D. The CDR3 loop spans 13 amino acids. V was cut by 0 bases and J by 8 bases, with 11 bases left in between. Germline CDR1 reads SGDLS; CDR2 reads YYNGEE. In DNA form, the CDR3 reads TGTGCCAGCAGCGTAGAAACAGCAGGCGAAGCTTTCTTT. Translating it yields CASSVETAGEAFF.

J is TRBJ1-1 and V is TRBV13, with D unresolved. There are 11 residues in the CDR3. Trimming removed 0 bases from V and 8 bases from J, with 4 bases in between. Germline CDR1 is PRHDT and CDR2 is FYEKMQ (reference sequence). This CDR3 is CASSLGVEAFF. The CDR3, as DNA: TGTGCCAGCAGCTTAGGGGTGGAAGCTTTCTTT.

A few counts support this clone. Other nucleotide sequences from this sample produce the same CDR3. This sequence joins TRBV5-1 and TRBJ2-3, with 12 bases fitting TRBD1. Germline values: CDR1 SGHRS, CDR2 YFSETQ. Losses at the gene ends were 4 bases for V and 2 bases for J; bases not matched to a gene: 2. The CDR3 contains 15 residues. The CDR3 DNA reads as TGCGCCAGCAGCCGGGACAGGGGGCCCACAGATACGCAGTATTTT. It is translated as CASSRDRGPTDTQYF. The variable domain in full, with the rest retrieved from reference TRBV5-1 and TRBJ2-3, is KAGVTQTPRYLIKTRGQQVTLSCSPISGHRSVSWYQQTPGQGLQFLFEYFSETQRNKGNFPGRFSGRQFSNSRSEMNVSTLELGDSALYLCASSRDRGPTDTQYFGPGTRLTVL.

V usage is TRBV6-6 and J usage is TRBJ2-7; 9 nucleotides agree with TRBD1. V shed 7 bases and J 6 bases; nucleotides not matched to a gene: 7. CDR1 is MNHNY, CDR2 SVGAGI, per germline (reference sequence). This CDR3 is 13 amino acids long. The CDR3 sequence: CASTDRGKGEQYF. The CDR3 DNA sequence: TGTGCCAGCACCGACAGGGGGAAGGGCGAGCAGTACTTC.

The chain links TRBV11-2 to TRBJ2-7, with 9 bases identical to TRBD2. The CDR3 covers 15 residues. V dropped 5 bases and J dropped 3; count of bases not matched to a gene: 8. CDR1 is SGHAT and CDR2 is FQNNGV in the germline V gene. CDR3 residues: CASSPLAGAYYEQYF. CDR3 nucleotide sequence: TGTGCCAGCAGCCCTTTAGCGGGAGCCTACTACGAGCAGTACTTC.

This clone was observed a handful of times. CDR3 bases: TGTGCCAGCAGGAGGGACTTGAGCTCCTACAATGAGCAGTTCTTC. The encoded protein is CASRRDLSSYNEQFF. This chain connects TRBV6-4 to TRBJ2-1, with TRBD2 as a possible D gene (6 bases). From germline, CDR1 is MRHNA and CDR2 SNTAGT. The CDR3 length is 15 residues. Trimming took 6 bases from V and 0 from J, leaving 12 bases between them.

This sequence joins TRBV6-6 and TRBJ1-2, with no clear D. Per the germline V gene, CDR1 is MNHNY and CDR2 is SVGAGI (reference sequence). Trimming took off 2 bases at V and 8 bases at J, with 3 bases between the two ends. CDR3 size: 10 residues. CDR3 DNA sequence: TGTGCCAGCAGTTACCAGGGCTACACCTTC. Translated, it gives CASSYQGYTF.

The chain is built from TRBV9 and TRBJ2-5; D is undetermined. Germline CDR1 SGDLS, CDR2 YYNGEE. The V gene lost 0 bases and the J gene lost 5 bases, with 14 bases spanning the gap. The CDR3 consists of 15 residues. CDR3 in amino acids: CASSVAFEFLETQYF. In nucleotides, the CDR3 is TGTGCCAGCAGCGTAGCCTTCGAGTTTTTGGAGACCCAGTACTTC.

The V gene is TRBV28, the J gene TRBJ2-7; unclear D gene. The germline gives CDR1 MDHEN, CDR2 SYDVKM. CDR3 length equals 15 residues. The V end was cut by 11 bases, the J end by 3 bases, with 23 bases between. The DNA of the CDR3 is TGTGCCTCCCTCAACCCCGGCCCGGGTAACTACGAGCAGTACTTC. Protein product: CASLNPGPGNYEQYF.

This sequence joins TRBV29-1 and TRBJ1-1; possibly TRBD1 for D (6 bases). Trimming took off 3 bases at V and 6 bases at J, with 11 bases between the two ends. From germline, CDR1 is SQVTM and CDR2 ANQGSEA. The CDR3 is 12 amino acids. Here the CDR3 DNA reads TGCAGCGTTGAGCGGGGGCAGTCTGAAGCTTTCTTT. This gives the protein CSVERGQSEAFF.

As regards this clone: A read error may produce the germline difference seen at one junction end. The chain carries TRBV7-2 and TRBJ2-5; maybe TRBD1 (6 bases). Germline V gene lookup returns CDR1 SGHTA and CDR2 FQGNSA. The CDR3 is made up of 17 amino acids. The CDR3 sequence: CASSLSGAEKSQGTQYF. In DNA form, the CDR3 reads TGTGCCAGCAGCTTATCAGGGGCTGAGAAAAGTCAAGGGACCCAGTACTTC.

This clone was observed a handful of times. The CDR3 nucleotides are TGTGCCAGTAGTATAGGGGGGCATCGGAGGAGTACTGAAGCTTTCTTT. The encoded protein is CASSIGGHRRSTEAFF. The chain links TRBV19 to TRBJ1-1; a weak D match, TRBD1 (6 bases). Germline V lookup: CDR1 LNHDA, CDR2 SQIVND (reference sequence). This CDR3 contains 16 residues. V was shortened by 1 base and J by 5 bases, with 17 bases between the two germline ends.

The genes are TRBV6-1 and TRBJ2-7; D possibly corresponds to TRBD1 (5 bases). V lost 4 bases and J lost 4, with 23 bases in between. The CDR3 spans 17 residues. Germline loops: CDR1 MNHNS, CDR2 SASEGT. CDR3 residues: CASSGPNRAGNPYEQYF. In nucleotides, the CDR3 is TGTGCCAGCAGTGGGCCCAACCGGGCAGGGAACCCTTACGAGCAGTACTTC.